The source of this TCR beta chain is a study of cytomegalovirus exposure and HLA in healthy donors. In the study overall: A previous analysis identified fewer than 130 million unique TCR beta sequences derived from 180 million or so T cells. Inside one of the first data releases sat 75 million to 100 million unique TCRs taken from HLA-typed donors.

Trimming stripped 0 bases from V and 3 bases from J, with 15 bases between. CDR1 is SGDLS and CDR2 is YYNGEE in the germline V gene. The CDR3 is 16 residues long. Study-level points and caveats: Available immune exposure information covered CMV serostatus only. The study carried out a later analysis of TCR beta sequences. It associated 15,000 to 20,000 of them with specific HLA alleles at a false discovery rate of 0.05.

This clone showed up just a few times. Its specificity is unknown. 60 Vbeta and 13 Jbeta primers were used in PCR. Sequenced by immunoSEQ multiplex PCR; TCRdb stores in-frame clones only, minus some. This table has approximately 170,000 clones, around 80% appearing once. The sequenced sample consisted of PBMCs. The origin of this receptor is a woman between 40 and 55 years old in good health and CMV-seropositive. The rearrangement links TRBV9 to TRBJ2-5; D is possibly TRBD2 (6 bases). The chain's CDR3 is CASSVDGPGLKETQYF. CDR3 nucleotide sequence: TGTGCCAGCAGCGTAGACGGTCCAGGACTAAAAGAGACCCAGTACTTC.